Each of the 10 T cell receptor beta chains below was sequenced from the same sample in a study of blood T cells in healthy people across ages. The second PCR ran about 6 to 12 cycles with a sample-barcoded 5' primer and J-beta primers. TCRdb fed the 5' RACE reads into MiXCR, producing one record per CDR3 protein. Of about 770,000 distinct CDR3 sequences listed, approximately 48% are singletons. Input material: blood. All receptors come from a man between 60 and 70 years old in good health.

This rearrangement joins TRBV7-2 to TRBJ2-1, with D perhaps matching TRBD1 (5 bases). Trimming pared 0 bases from V and 9 bases from J, leaving 12 bases between. The germline V gene has CDR1 SGHTA and CDR2 FQGNSA. CDR3 length: 14 amino acids. The chain's CDR3 is CASSLALGEREQFF. Here the CDR3 DNA reads TGTGCCAGCAGCTTAGCGTTAGGGGAACGTGAGCAGTTCTTC. Combining the CDR3 with reference TRBV7-2 and TRBJ2-1 gives the whole variable domain GAGVSQSPSNKVTEKGKDVELRCDPISGHTALYWYRQSLGQGLEFLIYFQGNSAPDKSGLPSDRFSAERTGGSVSTLTIQRTQQEDSAVYLCASSLALGEREQFFGPGTRLTVL.

J is TRBJ1-1 and V is TRBV24-1; possible D gene TRBD1, 5 bases. Germline V CDR1 and CDR2: KGHDR, SFDVKD. V lost 5 bases to trimming and J lost 4 bases, with 13 bases between them. The CDR3 loop spans 14 amino acids. This CDR3 reads CATSARTGLTEAFF. CDR3 coding DNA: TGTGCCACCAGTGCCCGTACAGGCCTCACTGAAGCTTTCTTT.

This clonotype has only a few counts. This sequence joins TRBV20-1 and TRBJ2-7, with D unclear. V was cut by 0 bases and J by 5 bases, with 17 bases left in between. The CDR3 length is 15 residues. The germline V gene encodes CDR1 DFQATT and CDR2 SNEGSKA (reference sequence). The chain's CDR3 is CSARDPEFDSHEQYF. The CDR3 DNA sequence: TGCAGTGCTAGAGATCCGGAATTTGATTCCCACGAGCAGTACTTC.

A note on this clonotype: Compared with germline, one end of the junction differs, possibly owing to a read error. J is TRBJ1-4 and V is TRBV6-5, with TRBD1 matching 8 bases. Germline-derived CDR1 and CDR2 are MNHEY and SVGAGI. This CDR3 comprises 13 residues. The CDR3 DNA is TGTGCCGGCAGTCGAGACAGGGGAAAAAAACTGTTTTTT. Translating gives CAGSRDRGKKLFF.

The V gene is TRBV20-1, the J gene TRBJ1-3; the D gene is possibly TRBD1 (5 bases). This CDR3 has 13 amino acids. The germline V gene has CDR1 DFQATT and CDR2 SNEGSKA (reference sequence). Deletions cut 6 bases from V and 4 bases from J, with 13 bases between. This chain's CDR3 is CSAGEGWGNTIYF. The CDR3 coding sequence is TGCAGTGCAGGGGAGGGTTGGGGAAACACCATATATTTT.

This clonotype was found a few times. This chain joins TRBV25-1 and TRBJ2-5, with D tentatively TRBD1 or TRBD2 (5 bases each). Between the trimmed V and J ends, which lost 6 bases and 5 bases, there was a span of 19 bases. The CDR3 extends over 15 amino acids. From germline, CDR1 is MGHDK and CDR2 SYGVNS. The CDR3 coding sequence is TGTGCCAGCAGCGAACCGGGACCCCGTTCGGAGACCCAGTACTTC. This translates into CASSEPGPRSETQYF. Variable domain in full (rest from reference TRBV25-1 and TRBJ2-5): EADIYQTPRYLVIGTGKKITLECSQTMGHDKMYWYQQDPGMELHLIHYSYGVNSTEKGDLSSESTVSRIRTEHFPLTLESARPSHTSQYLCASSEPGPRSETQYFGPGTRLLVL.

The chain is built from TRBV6-2 or TRBV6-3 and TRBJ1-1; TRBD1 agrees at 7 bases. With 7 bases clipped from V and 5 bases from J, the junction kept 10 bases outside the gene matches. The CDR3 loop spans 14 amino acids. From germline, CDR1 is MNHEY and CDR2 SVGEGT. The CDR3 sequence: CASNPGGGNTEAFF. In nucleotides, the CDR3 is TGTGCCAGCAACCCAGGGGGAGGTAATACTGAAGCTTTCTTT.

V usage is TRBV30 and J usage is TRBJ1-1, with D unresolved. V was shortened by 0 bases and J by 5 bases, with 4 bases between the two germline ends. Germline V gene data show CDR1 as GTSNPN and CDR2 as SVGIG (reference sequence). The CDR3 runs 11 residues. CDR3 region: CAWSVTTEAFF. In DNA form, the CDR3 reads TGTGCCTGGAGTGTAACTACTGAAGCTTTCTTT.

This clonotype has a handful of counts. The chain joins TRBV20-1 to TRBJ2-7, with 7 bases matching TRBD1. The CDR3 sequence is 16 residues long. Germline loops: CDR1 DFQATT, CDR2 SNEGSKA (reference sequence). J was trimmed by 0 bases and V by 2 bases; bases with no gene match: 10. The CDR3 region is CSARPTGVLSSYEQYF. DNA of the CDR3: TGCAGTGCTAGACCCACAGGGGTTTTGAGCTCCTACGAGCAGTACTTC.

This clonotype showed up just a few times. This chain uses TRBV5-1 with TRBJ2-4, with 10 bases aligning to TRBD1. Trimming at V came to 5 bases and at J to 1 base, leaving 9 bases not matched to a gene. The CDR3 consists of 17 residues. CDR1 is SGHRS, CDR2 YFSETQ, per germline. CDR3 in amino acids: CASSWDRGMGAKNIQYF. In DNA form, the CDR3 reads TGCGCCAGCAGTTGGGACAGGGGAATGGGGGCCAAAAACATTCAGTACTTC.